A single sample gave rise to the 24 T cell receptor beta chains below, sequenced in a study of blood T cells in healthy people across ages (dated by TCRdb to the mid-2010s). Library generation was performed with 5' RACE. Sequencer: Illumina HiSeq 2500. The second PCR ran for roughly 7 to 11 cycles and used a J-beta primer mix along with a sample-barcoded 5' primer. TCRdb reanalyzed the raw reads on its own, using fastp at Q25 for trimming and MiXCR for clone calling, and kept in-frame beta chains. Each entry is one CDR3 protein sequence, shown with its most common DNA and genes. This sample lists under 2,000,000 distinct CDR3 sequences; 49% were detected once. The ten largest clones add up to over 2% of the sample. The sample consisted of blood. The receptors were sampled from a woman aged 40 to 49 in good health.

This chain links TRBV4-3 with TRBJ1-4, with D unresolved. Germline-derived CDR1 and CDR2 are LGHNA and YSLEER. V was trimmed by 3 bases and J by 7 bases, leaving 12 bases between them. The CDR3 is 14 amino acids. Here the CDR3 reads CASSHGWAREKLFF. The CDR3 nucleotides read TGCGCCAGCAGCCATGGGTGGGCACGTGAAAAACTGTTTTTT.

This clonotype was found many times. The chain is built from TRBV12-3 or TRBV12-4 and TRBJ1-1; unclear D gene. This CDR3 contains 11 residues. The V gene lost 5 bases and the J gene lost 1 base, with 2 bases spanning the gap. CDR3 amino acids: CASSPNTEAFF. For the CDR3, the DNA is TGTGCCAGCAGTCCGAACACTGAAGCTTTCTTT.

The gene calls are TRBV6-5 and TRBJ1-2, with a weak D call TRBD1 (5 bases). V lost 10 bases and J lost 2, with 20 bases in between. CDR1 is MNHEY and CDR2 is SVGAGI in the germline V gene. This CDR3 contains 15 residues. The CDR3 DNA sequence: TGTGCCATCTGGGACGGCAAGGGTGTAAACTATGGCTACACCTTC. Protein product: CAIWDGKGVNYGYTF.

The chain is built from TRBV25-1 and TRBJ1-2; possible D gene TRBD1, 5 bases. Germline-derived CDR1 and CDR2 are MGHDK and SYGVNS. Trimming left V 3 bases short and J 4 bases short, with 9 bases between. The CDR3 is made up of 13 amino acids. The CDR3 coding sequence is TGTGCCAGCAGTGACCAGGGACCCTATGGCTACACCTTC. This gives the protein CASSDQGPYGYTF.

The chain recombines TRBV11-1 with TRBJ1-2; tentative D call: TRBD1 (5 bases). This CDR3 is built from 14 residues. Germline-derived CDR1 and CDR2 are SGHAT and FQDESV (reference sequence). V was clipped by 5 bases and J by 8 bases, with 18 bases between them. The CDR3 bases are TGTGCCAGCAGCAACTTACAGGCCCCGAGGGGCTACACCTTC. It codes for CASSNLQAPRGYTF.

The chain uses TRBV24-1 and TRBJ2-5, with a possible D match to TRBD1 (5 bases). Matching the DNA end better, TRBJ2-7 makes the J call doubtful. Per germline, CDR1 KGHDR and CDR2 SFDVKD. The CDR3 consists of 14 residues. The CDR3: CATSALGRFYEQYF. DNA for the CDR3: TGTGCCACCAGTGCCCTGGGGCGGTTTTACGAGCAGTACTTC.

The chain combines TRBV13 with TRBJ2-3; 9 bases line up with TRBD1. V gave up 5 bases and J gave up 6 bases; unmatched junction bases: 12. The CDR3 has 16 amino acids. CDR1 PRHDT and CDR2 FYEKMQ come from the germline V gene (reference sequence). CDR3 region: CASSPVTGTGRDTQYF. CDR3 bases: TGTGCCAGCAGCCCCGTCACCGGGACAGGGAGGGATACGCAGTATTTT.

The chain recombines TRBV6-2 or TRBV6-3 with TRBJ1-5; D gene ambiguous. V was clipped by 8 bases and J by 2 bases, with 13 bases between them. Germline V gene sequence: CDR1 MNHEY, CDR2 SVGEGT. The CDR3 length is 14 residues. CDR3: CASAPLDGNQPQHF. CDR3 nucleotides: TGTGCCAGCGCGCCCCTCGACGGCAATCAGCCCCAGCATTTT.

The genes are TRBV6-2 or TRBV6-3 and TRBJ1-2; 7 positions match TRBD1. Losses at the gene ends were 0 bases for V and 4 bases for J; bases not matched to a gene: 8. CDR3 length: 16 amino acids. Germline V CDR1 and CDR2: MNHEY, SVGEGT. The CDR3 DNA reads as TGTGCCAGCAGTTACTCGGAACTCCGGGACAGCTATGGCTACACCTTC. Amino acids: CASSYSELRDSYGYTF.

CDR3 amino acids: CASRDGTGGANTEAFF. CDR3 coding DNA: TGTGCCAGCAGGGACGGGACAGGGGGGGCGAACACTGAAGCTTTCTTT. The chain links TRBV11-2 to TRBJ1-1; 11 bases are shared with TRBD1. V shed 6 bases, J shed 1 base, and the junction held 7 bases outside the gene matches. Germline V gives CDR1 SGHAT, CDR2 FQNNGV. This CDR3 is 16 amino acids long.

This clonotype has more than one count but fewer than ten. This chain links TRBV25-1 with TRBJ1-4; D is possibly TRBD1 (5 bases). Trimming shortened V by 4 bases and J by 0 bases, and 6 bases separated the two germline ends. The V gene's germline CDR1 is MGHDK and CDR2 SYGVNS. This CDR3 is 14 amino acids long. The CDR3 loop is CASSATATNEKLFF. The CDR3 DNA is TGTGCCAGCAGTGCGACAGCAACTAATGAAAAACTGTTTTTT.

J is TRBJ2-5 and V is TRBV7-9, with no clear D. This CDR3 is 14 amino acids long. Germline CDR1 is SEHNR and CDR2 is FQNEAQ (reference sequence). Trimming shortened V by 4 bases and J by 4 bases, and 13 bases separated the two germline ends. This CDR3 is CASSSWRKGETQYF. CDR3 nucleotides: TGTGCCAGCAGCTCATGGAGAAAGGGAGAGACCCAGTACTTC.

This sequence joins TRBV2 and TRBJ1-2; unclear D gene. CDR3 length equals 13 residues. Germline V CDR1 and CDR2: SNHLY, FYNNEI. Trimming took 8 bases from V and 4 from J, leaving 14 bases between them. CDR3 in amino acids: CASGEQETYGYTF. In nucleotides, the CDR3 is TGTGCCAGCGGAGAGCAGGAGACCTATGGCTACACCTTC.

The chain links TRBV15 to TRBJ2-7, with a possible D match to TRBD1 (6 bases). Judging by the DNA end, TRBJ2-5 fits better; the J call may be wrong. The CDR3 is 17 amino acids. The germline CDR1 and CDR2 sequences are LNHNV and YYDKDF (reference sequence). The CDR3: CATSRGRNRVIGETQYF. DNA for the CDR3: TGTGCCACCAGCAGAGGACGGAACAGGGTGATAGGAGAGACCCAGTACTTC.

Here the CDR3 DNA reads TGTGCCAGCAGCTTAGATTGGGGGTTGATGAACACTGAAGCTTTCTTT. Translation: CASSLDWGLMNTEAFF. The chain couples TRBV7-9 to TRBJ1-1, with D possibly matching TRBD1 (5 bases). The ends were cut back, 1 base at V and 0 bases at J, with 12 bases in the middle. Germline CDR1 is SEHNR and CDR2 is FQNEAQ (reference sequence). The CDR3 length is 16 residues.

The chain combines TRBV25-1 with TRBJ1-4, with 10 bases aligning to TRBD1. J lost 5 bases, V lost 8 bases, and 23 bases had no gene match. The CDR3 totals 20 residues. Germline CDR1 MGHDK, CDR2 SYGVNS. The CDR3 region has the DNA TGTGCCAGCTTGGGGGGGACAGGGGTTAAGGGCGCAACGGTCAATGAAAAACTGTTTTTT. Translated, it gives CASLGGTGVKGATVNEKLFF.

The chain couples TRBV12-5 to TRBJ2-1; 7 bases match TRBD1. J was trimmed by 6 bases and V by 4 bases; bases with no gene match: 12. The CDR3 extends over 16 amino acids. The V gene's germline CDR1 is LGHNT and CDR2 FRNRAP. This CDR3 is CASGSGRQGAINEQFF. CDR3 coding DNA: TGTGCTAGTGGTTCAGGAAGACAGGGCGCCATCAATGAGCAGTTCTTC.

The rearrangement links TRBV7-2 to TRBJ1-2; no firm D call. V gave up 1 base and J gave up 2 bases, with 14 bases separating them. Germline V gives CDR1 SGHTA, CDR2 FQGNSA. The CDR3 covers 16 residues. This CDR3 is CASSLVGSPSNYGYTF. The CDR3 bases are TGTGCCAGCAGCTTAGTAGGGTCACCGTCCAACTATGGCTACACCTTC.

Only a few counts were recorded for this clonotype. CDR3 nucleotide sequence: TGTGCCACCAGCAGGCAAGGAGGGACAGGGCTAGAGACCCAGTACTTC. The encoded protein is CATSRQGGTGLETQYF. The rearrangement links TRBV15 to TRBJ2-5, with 9 bases matching TRBD1. Germline trimming cut 3 bases from V and 4 bases from J; bases unmatched to any gene: 9. CDR3 length: 16 residues. Germline V CDR1 and CDR2: LNHNV, YYDKDF (reference sequence).

This clonotype occurred a few times. The gene calls are TRBV7-9 and TRBJ2-5; weak D call: TRBD2 (6 bases). Germline loops: CDR1 SEHNR, CDR2 FQNEAQ (reference sequence). This CDR3 is built from 13 residues. With 4 bases removed from V and 2 bases from J, the gap between germline ends came to 8 bases. The CDR3 nucleotides are TGTGCCAGCAGCTGGCGGGGTCAAGAGACCCAGTACTTC. Protein: CASSWRGQETQYF.

The rearrangement uses TRBV29-1 and TRBJ2-1; tentatively, D is TRBD2 (6 bases). The V end lost 3 bases, the J end lost 6 bases, and 15 bases lay between the germline ends. Germline V lookup: CDR1 SQVTM, CDR2 ANQGSEA. The CDR3 has 14 residues. CDR3 nucleotides: TGCAGCGTTGACCCGAGCGGGTCTGCCAATGAGCAGTTCTTC. Protein sequence: CSVDPSGSANEQFF.

The rearrangement uses TRBV4-3 and TRBJ2-7; D tentatively reads TRBD1 or TRBD2 (5 bases each). The CDR3 extends over 15 amino acids. Trimming left V 4 bases short and J 3 bases short, with 16 bases between. Germline lookup yields CDR1 LGHNA and CDR2 YSLEER. For the CDR3, the DNA is TGCGCCAGCAGCCCGGGGACCACCCTTGGCTACGAGCAGTACTTC. This sequence encodes CASSPGTTLGYEQYF.

The chain recombines TRBV11-2 with TRBJ2-7; possible D gene TRBD1, 5 bases. The CDR3 runs to 15 residues. Germline lookup yields CDR1 SGHAT and CDR2 FQNNGV. V gave up 5 bases and J gave up 2 bases, with 16 bases separating them. In DNA, the CDR3 is TGTGCCAGCAGCCAGGGCCCTCTACTTACCTACGAGCAGTACTTC. It translates to CASSQGPLLTYEQYF.

The CDR3 nucleotides read TGTGCCAGCAGGCCACGGCGGACAGGGGGTCGGACCGGGGAGCTGTTTTTT. It yields the protein CASRPRRTGGRTGELFF. The chain has TRBV12-3 or TRBV12-4 and TRBJ2-2; 10 bases align to TRBD1. This CDR3 is built from 17 residues. V lost 6 bases to trimming and J lost 5 bases; unmatched junction nucleotides: 12.